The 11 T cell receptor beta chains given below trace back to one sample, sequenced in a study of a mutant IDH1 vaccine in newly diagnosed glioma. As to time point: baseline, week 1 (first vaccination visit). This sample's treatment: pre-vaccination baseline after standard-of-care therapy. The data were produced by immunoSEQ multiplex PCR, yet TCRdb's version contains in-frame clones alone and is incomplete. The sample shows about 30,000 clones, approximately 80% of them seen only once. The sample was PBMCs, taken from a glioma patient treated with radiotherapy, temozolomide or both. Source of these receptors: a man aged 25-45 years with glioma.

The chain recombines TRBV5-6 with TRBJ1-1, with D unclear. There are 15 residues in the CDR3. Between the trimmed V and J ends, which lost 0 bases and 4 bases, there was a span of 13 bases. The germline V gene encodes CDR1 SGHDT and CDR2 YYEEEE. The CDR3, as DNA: TGTGCCAGCAGCTTGGAAGGGTTCAAGAGCACTGAAGCTTTCTTT. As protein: CASSLEGFKSTEAFF.

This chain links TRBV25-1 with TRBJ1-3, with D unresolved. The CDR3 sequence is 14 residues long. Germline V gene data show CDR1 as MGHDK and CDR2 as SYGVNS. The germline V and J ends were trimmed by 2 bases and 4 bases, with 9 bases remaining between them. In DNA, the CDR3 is TGTGCCAGCAGTGAACACCGATACGGAAACACCATATATTTT. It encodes CASSEHRYGNTIYF.

The CDR3 protein is CASSLGLEPQHF. In DNA form, the CDR3 reads TGTGCCAGCAGCTTGGGGCTTGAGCCCCAGCATTTT. This chain connects TRBV5-5 to TRBJ1-5; D gene unclear. Trimming left V 0 bases short and J 8 bases short, with 6 bases between. The CDR3 length is 12 residues. The V gene's germline CDR1 is SGHKS and CDR2 YYEKEE (reference sequence).

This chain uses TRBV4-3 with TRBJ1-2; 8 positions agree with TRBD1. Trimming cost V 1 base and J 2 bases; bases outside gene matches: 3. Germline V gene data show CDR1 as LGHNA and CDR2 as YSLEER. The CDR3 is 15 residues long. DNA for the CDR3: TGCGCCAGCAGCCAAGTACAGGGGGGCAACTATGGCTACACCTTC. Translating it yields CASSQVQGGNYGYTF.

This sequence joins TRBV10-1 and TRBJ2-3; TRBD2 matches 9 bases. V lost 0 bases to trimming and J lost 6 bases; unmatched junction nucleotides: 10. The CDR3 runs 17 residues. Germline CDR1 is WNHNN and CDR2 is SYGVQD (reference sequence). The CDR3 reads CASSESRGAGGRDTQYF. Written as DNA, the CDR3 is TGCGCCAGCAGTGAGTCGAGAGGGGCGGGAGGGCGTGATACGCAGTATTTT.

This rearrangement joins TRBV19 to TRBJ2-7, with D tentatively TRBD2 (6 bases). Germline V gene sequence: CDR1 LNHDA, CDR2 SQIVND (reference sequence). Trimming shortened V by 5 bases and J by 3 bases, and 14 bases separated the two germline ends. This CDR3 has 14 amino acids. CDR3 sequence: CASSWRVGDYEQYF. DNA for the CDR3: TGTGCCAGTAGTTGGAGGGTGGGGGACTACGAGCAGTACTTC.

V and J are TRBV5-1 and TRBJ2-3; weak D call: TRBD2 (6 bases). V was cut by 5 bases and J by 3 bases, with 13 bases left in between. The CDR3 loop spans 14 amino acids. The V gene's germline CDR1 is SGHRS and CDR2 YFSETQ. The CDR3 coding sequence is TGCGCCAGCAGGCTAATAGCGGTTACAGATACGCAGTATTTT. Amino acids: CASRLIAVTDTQYF.

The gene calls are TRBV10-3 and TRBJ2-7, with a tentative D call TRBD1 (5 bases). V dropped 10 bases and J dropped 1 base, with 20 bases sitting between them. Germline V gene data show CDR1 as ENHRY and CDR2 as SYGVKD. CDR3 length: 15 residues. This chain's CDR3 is CATNPTDSGSYEQYF. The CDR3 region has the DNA TGTGCCACCAACCCGACAGACAGTGGATCCTACGAGCAGTACTTC.

CDR3 DNA sequence: TGTGCCAGCAGCGGACCGGGACAGGGTATTGAGCAGTTCTTC. Translating gives CASSGPGQGIEQFF. The V and J genes are TRBV2 and TRBJ2-1; 9 bases are shared with TRBD1. V lost 6 bases and J lost 9; bases outside the gene matches: 9. CDR3 size: 14 residues. From germline, CDR1 is SNHLY and CDR2 FYNNEI.

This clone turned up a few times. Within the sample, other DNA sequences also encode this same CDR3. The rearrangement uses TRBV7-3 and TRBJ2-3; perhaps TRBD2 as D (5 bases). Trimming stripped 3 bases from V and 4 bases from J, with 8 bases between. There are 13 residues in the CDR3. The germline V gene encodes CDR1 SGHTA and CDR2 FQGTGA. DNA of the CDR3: TGTGCCAGCAGCTTCGGAGGCGCAGATACGCAGTATTTT. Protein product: CASSFGGADTQYF. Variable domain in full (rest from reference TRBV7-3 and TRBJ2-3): GAGVSQTPSNKVTEKGKYVELRCDPISGHTALYWYRQSLGQGPEFLIYFQGTGAADDSGLPNDRFFAVRPEGSVSTLKIQRTERGDSAVYLCASSFGGADTQYFGPGTRLTVL.

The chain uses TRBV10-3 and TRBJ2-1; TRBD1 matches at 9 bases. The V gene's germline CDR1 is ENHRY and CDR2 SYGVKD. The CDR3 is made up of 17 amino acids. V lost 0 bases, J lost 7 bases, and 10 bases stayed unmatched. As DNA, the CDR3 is TGTGCCATCAGTGAGTCGTCTGGGACAGGGACGAATAATGAGCAGTTCTTC. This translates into CAISESSGTGTNNEQFF.